The entry that follows covers one TCR beta chain sequence. This CDR3 contains 14 residues. Germline loops: CDR1 LNHDA, CDR2 SQIVND (reference sequence). Trimming left V 6 bases short and J 1 base short, with 12 bases between. This entry is derived from a study of blood T cell repertoires in COVID-19. Background on the study: Italy, Spain and the United States were the sources of the convalescent and acute COVID-19 samples.

Sequencing used immunoSEQ multiplex PCR; TCRdb keeps in-frame clones, though not all of them. This table has a few hundred thousand clones, roughly 85% appearing once. The chain combines TRBV19 with TRBJ1-2; possible D gene TRBD1, 6 bases. The sample was peripheral blood. The TCR was taken from a human donor in a cohort sampled during active COVID-19. In DNA form, the CDR3 reads TGTGCCAGTAGCGACAGGCCATTTAACTATGGCTACACCTTC. It codes for CASSDRPFNYGYTF.